This T cell receptor beta chain stems from a study of blood T cell repertoires in COVID-19. In the study overall: The samples span acute and convalescent COVID-19 from the United States, Italy and Spain. The analysed material was cDNA or gDNA that came from T cells, B-cell-depleted T cells, or PBMCs.

Per the study methods: Researchers report that nucleated cell counts were estimated from reference gene primer amplification. Libraries were prepared by immunoSEQ multiplex PCR; TCRdb keeps only in-frame clonotypes and omits some of them. V, J and clone size are those of that table, while D and trimming were read from the DNA. The table includes approximately 170,000 clones, around 80% detected once. There are 14 residues in the CDR3. The junction had 5 bases not matched to a gene; V was cut back by 4 bases and J by 7 bases. From germline, CDR1 is SEHNR and CDR2 FQNEAQ (reference sequence). V usage is TRBV7-9 and J usage is TRBJ2-2, with 8 bases fitting TRBD1. The sequenced sample was peripheral blood. The origin of this receptor is a man between 60 and 70 years old with active or convalescent COVID-19. As DNA, the CDR3 is TGTGCCAGCAGCTCGCCAGGGGGCCACGGGGAGCTGTTTTTT. It specifies CASSSPGGHGELFF.